This T cell receptor beta chain was sequenced in a study of T-cell memory formation after mild COVID-19. TCRdb reprocessed the 5' RACE reads via MiXCR and lists one record per CDR3 protein. The table has tens of thousands of distinct CDR3 sequences, 9.3% seen once. Study-wide results and caveats: Pre-infection memory held some responding clones, suggesting pre-existing cross-reactive T cells responded. Mainly CM and EM harbored the contracting CD4+ clones; mainly EMRA harbored the CD8+ ones. Later expanders leaned toward CD4+, whereas clones contracting from day 15 to 85 were balanced CD4/CD8.

With regard to this clonotype: Its cognate antigen is unknown.

The junction had 1 base not matched to a gene; V was cut back by 2 bases and J by 6 bases. The germline V gene has CDR1 MNHNS and CDR2 SASEGT. The CDR3 sequence is 14 residues long. Sequences were obtained from PBMCs or a T cell subset sorted from them (not recorded which). The sequence was collected from a man aged 18 to 30 who had mild COVID-19 (a few samples of this study predate the infection). Cell type and time point are not known. The rearrangement links TRBV6-1 to TRBJ2-3; TRBD2 matches 11 bases. The CDR3 coding sequence is TGTGCCAGCAGTGAACTAGCGGGGGGTGATACGCAGTATTTT. It translates to CASSELAGGDTQYF.